These T cell receptor beta chains were read from a single sample in a study of cytomegalovirus exposure and HLA in healthy donors. Here immunoSEQ multiplex PCR was the method, and the copy in TCRdb shows in-frame clones only, minus some. In the table there are about 100,000 clones, around 79% of which are singletons. Sequences were obtained from PBMCs. The source of these receptors is a woman aged 40 to 49 in good health and CMV-seronegative. Both conserved end residues are part of each CDR3. The D gene is left open where the match is weak. Where a row states a size, it is once, few, many or the class of an expanded clone; other rows omit it.

d_gene: .
v_gene: TRBV19
abundance: once
j_gene: TRBJ1-1
CDR3nt: TGTGCCACTACACCTAGTGCAGCCACTGAAGCTTTCTTT
CDR3aa: CATTPSAATEAFF

d_gene: .
v_gene: TRBV6-1
abundance: .
j_gene: TRBJ2-1
CDR3nt: TGTGCCAGCAGTGTTGTAGCCGAATCTTACAATGAGCAGTTCTTC
CDR3aa: CASSVVAESYNEQFF

d_gene: TRBD2
v_gene: TRBV5-4
abundance: once
j_gene: TRBJ2-2
CDR3nt: TGTGCCAGCACCACGGGAGGGAAAAACACCGGGGAGCTGTTTTTT
CDR3aa: CASTTGGKNTGELFF

d_gene: .
v_gene: TRBV25-1
abundance: .
j_gene: TRBJ2-7
CDR3nt: TGTGCCAGCAGCCCTTCAGGGGCCTACGAGCAGTACTTC
CDR3aa: CASSPSGAYEQYF

d_gene: TRBD2
v_gene: TRBV5-1
abundance: few
j_gene: TRBJ2-2
CDR3nt: TGCGCCAGCAGCCCCCCCACTAGCGGGGGGGCCGAGGAGCTGTTTTTT
CDR3aa: CASSPPTSGGAEELFF

d_gene: TRBD1
v_gene: TRBV9
abundance: few
j_gene: TRBJ2-1
CDR3nt: TGTGCCAGCAGCGTAGTAGGGACAGGGCATGAGCAGTTCTTC
CDR3aa: CASSVVGTGHEQFF

d_gene: TRBD2
v_gene: TRBV4-3
abundance: .
j_gene: TRBJ2-7
CDR3nt: TGCGCCAGCAGCCTAGCTAGCGGATCCTACGAGCAGTACTTC
CDR3aa: CASSLASGSYEQYF

d_gene: TRBD1
v_gene: TRBV29-1
abundance: few
j_gene: TRBJ1-2
CDR3nt: TGCAGCGTTGACCGTAACAGGGGGGACTATGGCTACACCTTC
CDR3aa: CSVDRNRGDYGYTF

d_gene: .
v_gene: TRBV4-2
abundance: few
j_gene: TRBJ2-7
CDR3nt: TGTGCCAGCAGCCAAGACCCGGGGAACCCCTACGAGCAGTACTTC
CDR3aa: CASSQDPGNPYEQYF

d_gene: TRBD1
v_gene: TRBV7-2
abundance: .
j_gene: TRBJ1-1
CDR3nt: TGTGCCAGCAGCCGACAGGGGATTAACATGAACACTGAAGCTTTCTTT
CDR3aa: CASSRQGINMNTEAFF

d_gene: TRBD2
v_gene: TRBV7-8
abundance: .
j_gene: TRBJ2-3
CDR3nt: TGTGCCAGCAGCCCCGACCGACAACTAGCGGGATTCACAGATACGCAGTATTTT
CDR3aa: CASSPDRQLAGFTDTQYF

d_gene: TRBD1
v_gene: TRBV7-2
abundance: few
j_gene: TRBJ1-2
CDR3nt: TGTGCCAGCACCCTACGGACCTTGACAGGGAACTATGGCTACACCTTC
CDR3aa: CASTLRTLTGNYGYTF

d_gene: TRBD1
v_gene: TRBV7-2
abundance: .
j_gene: TRBJ1-6
CDR3nt: TGTGCCAGCAGCTCCAGGACAGGCGGCAGCCCCCTCCACTTT
CDR3aa: CASSSRTGGSPLHF

d_gene: .
v_gene: TRBV20-1
abundance: .
j_gene: TRBJ1-2
CDR3nt: TGCAGTCCCGTCGCGGCTGGTGGCTACACCTTC
CDR3aa: CSPVAAGGYTF

d_gene: .
v_gene: TRBV7-9
abundance: .
j_gene: TRBJ2-3
CDR3nt: TGTGCCAGCAGCCTAACGACAACACACACAGATACGCAGTATTTT
CDR3aa: CASSLTTTHTDTQYF

d_gene: .
v_gene: TRBV9
abundance: .
j_gene: TRBJ2-3
CDR3nt: TGTGCCAGCAGCGTAGGGGTGGGGGGACCCACAGATACGCAGTATTTT
CDR3aa: CASSVGVGGPTDTQYF

d_gene: TRBD2
v_gene: TRBV27
abundance: .
j_gene: TRBJ2-7
CDR3nt: TGTGCCAGCAGGTCTAAACTAGCGGGAGGGATCGAGCAGTACTTC
CDR3aa: CASRSKLAGGIEQYF

d_gene: TRBD1
v_gene: TRBV5-1
abundance: once
j_gene: TRBJ2-5
CDR3nt: TGCGCCAGCAGCGGGGGACAGCAAGAGACCCAGTACTTC
CDR3aa: CASSGGQQETQYF

d_gene: TRBD2
v_gene: TRBV2
abundance: .
j_gene: TRBJ2-5
CDR3nt: TGTGCCAGCAGTTGGGGACTAGCGGGGCAAGAGACCCAGTACTTC
CDR3aa: CASSWGLAGQETQYF

d_gene: TRBD1
v_gene: TRBV27
abundance: .
j_gene: TRBJ2-6
CDR3nt: TGTGCCAGCAGTTGGGGACAGGGTCCAAGGAACGTCCTGACTTTC
CDR3aa: CASSWGQGPRNVLTF

d_gene: .
v_gene: TRBV27
abundance: few
j_gene: TRBJ1-2
CDR3nt: TGTGCCACCCGAGTATGGAGCGTCGGTGGAGTCTATGGCTACACCTTC
CDR3aa: CATRVWSVGGVYGYTF

d_gene: .
v_gene: TRBV4-3
abundance: .
j_gene: TRBJ1-2
CDR3nt: TGCGCCAGCAGCCAAGACGACAACAGGGTAAATGGCTACACCTTC
CDR3aa: CASSQDDNRVNGYTF

d_gene: .
v_gene: TRBV7-9
abundance: .
j_gene: TRBJ1-1
CDR3nt: TGTGCCAGCAGCCCTGCCCGACAGTCTTGCTTCTTT
CDR3aa: CASSPARQSCFF

d_gene: TRBD2
v_gene: TRBV19
abundance: .
j_gene: TRBJ2-5
CDR3nt: TGTGCCAGTAGTATAGACCTAGCGGGAGTGGGAGAGACCCAGTACTTC
CDR3aa: CASSIDLAGVGETQYF

d_gene: .
v_gene: TRBV10-2
abundance: .
j_gene: TRBJ1-1
CDR3nt: TGCGCCAGCAGTGAACCGGGGAACACTGAAGCTTTCTTT
CDR3aa: CASSEPGNTEAFF

d_gene: .
v_gene: TRBV5-1
abundance: .
j_gene: TRBJ2-1
CDR3nt: TGCGCCAGCAGCCTTCTGGAGGAGCAGTTCTTC
CDR3aa: CASSLLEEQFF

d_gene: TRBD1
v_gene: TRBV5-4
abundance: .
j_gene: TRBJ1-1
CDR3nt: TGTGCCAGCAGCCAATACAGGGGCCTCGAAGCTTTCTTT
CDR3aa: CASSQYRGLEAFF

d_gene: TRBD1
v_gene: TRBV7-9
abundance: .
j_gene: TRBJ2-1
CDR3nt: TGTTCCAGCAGCTTCCGAGGGACAGGGGGCGATGAGCAGTTCTTC
CDR3aa: CSSSFRGTGGDEQFF

d_gene: TRBD2
v_gene: TRBV5-1
abundance: .
j_gene: TRBJ2-7
CDR3nt: TGCGCCAGCAGTCGGACTAGCGGACTTTACGAGCAGTACTTC
CDR3aa: CASSRTSGLYEQYF

d_gene: .
v_gene: TRBV27
abundance: .
j_gene: TRBJ2-7
CDR3nt: TGTGCCAGCTCAGGGACAACTCCTAACGAGCAGTACTTC
CDR3aa: CASSGTTPNEQYF

d_gene: .
v_gene: TRBV30
abundance: .
j_gene: TRBJ1-2
CDR3nt: TGTGCCTGGAGTGCGACGGGCTATGGCTACACCTTC
CDR3aa: CAWSATGYGYTF

d_gene: .
v_gene: TRBV5-6
abundance: .
j_gene: TRBJ2-3
CDR3nt: TGTGCCAGCAGCTTGAGTGTGGGGCACCTCACAGATACGCAGTATTTT
CDR3aa: CASSLSVGHLTDTQYF

d_gene: .
v_gene: TRBV19
abundance: once
j_gene: TRBJ2-7
CDR3nt: TGTGCCAGTAGTATAGAACGGGACTACGAGCAGTACTTC
CDR3aa: CASSIERDYEQYF

d_gene: .
v_gene: TRBV7-8
abundance: .
j_gene: TRBJ1-1
CDR3nt: TGTGCCAGCAGCTTACTCCGTGGGATTCGGAGACTATCTGCTTTCTTT
CDR3aa: CASSLLRGIRRLSAFF

d_gene: .
v_gene: TRBV4-2
abundance: few
j_gene: TRBJ2-5
CDR3nt: TGTGCCAGCAGCTTGGTTACGACATTCCAAGAGACCCAGTACTTC
CDR3aa: CASSLVTTFQETQYF

d_gene: TRBD1
v_gene: TRBV11-3
abundance: once
j_gene: TRBJ2-5
CDR3nt: TGTGCCAGCAGCCCGGACAGGGAAGAGACCCAGTACTTC
CDR3aa: CASSPDREETQYF

d_gene: .
v_gene: TRBV4-3
abundance: .
j_gene: TRBJ2-2
CDR3nt: TGCGCCAGCAGCCAAATCCGGGATCCGAGACCCGGGGAGCTGTTTTTT
CDR3aa: CASSQIRDPRPGELFF

d_gene: .
v_gene: TRBV7-8
abundance: .
j_gene: TRBJ1-1
CDR3nt: TGTGCCAGCATCAACAGCAACACTGAAGCTTTCTTT
CDR3aa: CASINSNTEAFF

d_gene: .
v_gene: TRBV7-9
abundance: .
j_gene: TRBJ2-7
CDR3nt: TGTGCCAGCAGTGGTCCCGCGTCGACTGCTTACGAGCAGTACTTC
CDR3aa: CASSGPASTAYEQYF

d_gene: .
v_gene: TRBV2
abundance: .
j_gene: TRBJ2-5
CDR3nt: TGTGCCAGCGGGATGGATAGGGGAGAGACCCAGTACTTC
CDR3aa: CASGMDRGETQYF

d_gene: .
v_gene: TRBV6-4
abundance: once
j_gene: TRBJ2-2
CDR3nt: TGTGCCAGCAGTGTCGAGCGCACCGGGGAGCTGTTTTTT
CDR3aa: CASSVERTGELFF

d_gene: .
v_gene: TRBV19
abundance: .
j_gene: TRBJ1-2
CDR3nt: TGTGCCAGTAGTATTCTTGGGGGGAACTATGGCTACACCTTC
CDR3aa: CASSILGGNYGYTF

d_gene: TRBD2
v_gene: TRBV6-1
abundance: .
j_gene: TRBJ2-2
CDR3nt: TGTGCCAGCAGTGGGACTAGCGGGAGCTTTACCGGGGAGCTGTTTTTT
CDR3aa: CASSGTSGSFTGELFF

d_gene: TRBD1
v_gene: TRBV5-1
abundance: .
j_gene: TRBJ2-4
CDR3nt: TGCGCCAGCAGCTCCCGACAGGGAAACATTCAGTACTTC
CDR3aa: CASSSRQGNIQYF

d_gene: TRBD2
v_gene: TRBV18
abundance: .
j_gene: TRBJ2-7
CDR3nt: TGTGCCAGCTCACCTAAGGGGACTAGCGGGAGGCACGAGCAGTACTTC
CDR3aa: CASSPKGTSGRHEQYF

d_gene: TRBD1
v_gene: TRBV6-4
abundance: few
j_gene: TRBJ2-1
CDR3nt: TGTGCCAGCAGTGATCGGAGCGGGCAGGGGGCTGACGAGCAGTTCTTC
CDR3aa: CASSDRSGQGADEQFF

d_gene: TRBD2
v_gene: TRBV27
abundance: .
j_gene: TRBJ2-7
CDR3nt: TGTGCCAGCAGTCCGACCGCCGGGACTAGCGGGGGGGCGAGGTACTGGAACGAGCAGTACTTC
CDR3aa: CASSPTAGTSGGARYWNEQYF

d_gene: TRBD1
v_gene: TRBV5-4
abundance: .
j_gene: TRBJ2-6
CDR3nt: TGTGCCAGCAGGAGAGACAGGGCCGGGGCCAACGTCCTGACTTTC
CDR3aa: CASRRDRAGANVLTF